The rows below give T cell receptor beta chains drawn from one sample of a study of CD8 T cells in Susac syndrome. One entry per CDR3 protein, called by TCRdb with MiXCR from the immunoSEQ multiplex PCR reads. The sample lists a few hundred thousand distinct CDR3 sequences; 85% to 90% were seen once. Input material: CD8+ T cells from PBMCs. These receptors came from a human donor with multiple sclerosis. Both conserved end residues are part of each CDR3. D genes are given only for firm matches. Some rows mark clone size as missing; the rest say once, few, many or name a class of expanded clone.

cdr3_aa: CASSSTGATYEQYF
cdr3_nt: TGTGCCAGCAGTTCGACAGGGGCTACCTACGAGCAGTACTTC
d_call: TRBD1
v_call: TRBV2
clone_size: NA
j_call: TRBJ2-7

cdr3_aa: CSASLGFRAFF
cdr3_nt: TGCAGTGCTAGTCTCGGCTTCAGAGCTTTCTTT
d_call: NA
v_call: TRBV20-1
clone_size: NA
j_call: TRBJ1-1

cdr3_aa: CASSLGGAGSYEQYF
cdr3_nt: TGTGCCAGCAGCCTAGGGGGCGCCGGATCCTACGAGCAGTACTTC
d_call: TRBD1
v_call: TRBV27
clone_size: NA
j_call: TRBJ2-7

cdr3_aa: CASSQDWAGSLGELFF
cdr3_nt: TGTGCCAGCAGCCAAGATTGGGCAGGGTCGCTGGGGGAGCTGTTTTTT
d_call: NA
v_call: TRBV3-1
clone_size: NA
j_call: TRBJ2-2

cdr3_aa: CASAVAGGAEETEAFF
cdr3_nt: TGTGCCAGCGCCGTAGCGGGGGGCGCAGAGGAGACTGAAGCTTTCTTT
d_call: NA
v_call: TRBV7-9
clone_size: NA
j_call: TRBJ1-1

cdr3_aa: CATRSARLGAGSPYEQYF
cdr3_nt: TGTGCCACCAGGTCCGCCCGTCTCGGGGCAGGGAGCCCCTACGAGCAGTACTTC
d_call: NA
v_call: TRBV15
clone_size: NA
j_call: TRBJ2-7

cdr3_aa: CASSSDWNRDVRGYTF
cdr3_nt: TGCGCCAGCAGCTCTGACTGGAACAGGGATGTACGTGGCTACACCTTC
d_call: NA
v_call: TRBV5-1
clone_size: NA
j_call: TRBJ1-2

cdr3_aa: CASRLGTGESEAFF
cdr3_nt: TGTGCCAGCAGGCTCGGGACAGGGGAATCTGAAGCTTTCTTT
d_call: TRBD1
v_call: TRBV27
clone_size: NA
j_call: TRBJ1-1

cdr3_aa: CASSHLTDYEQYF
cdr3_nt: TGCGCCAGCAGCCACCTGACAGACTACGAGCAGTACTTC
d_call: NA
v_call: TRBV4-1
clone_size: NA
j_call: TRBJ2-7

cdr3_aa: CASSEPPSSSYEQYF
cdr3_nt: TGTGCCAGCAGTGAACCACCGTCCAGCTCCTACGAGCAGTACTTC
d_call: NA
v_call: TRBV6-1
clone_size: NA
j_call: TRBJ2-7

cdr3_aa: CASSLAGDRNTEAFF
cdr3_nt: TGCGCCAGCAGCTTGGCGGGGGATCGGAACACTGAAGCTTTCTTT
d_call: NA
v_call: TRBV5-1
clone_size: NA
j_call: TRBJ1-1

cdr3_aa: CASSPAPAAKMEETQYF
cdr3_nt: TGTGCCAGCAGCCCGGCCCCAGCGGCAAAAATGGAAGAGACCCAGTACTTC
d_call: NA
v_call: TRBV7-9
clone_size: NA
j_call: TRBJ2-5

cdr3_aa: CASSPDPGGGSKNNEQFF
cdr3_nt: TGTGCCAGCAGCCCCGACCCCGGTGGCGGGAGTAAGAACAATGAGCAGTTCTTC
d_call: TRBD2
v_call: TRBV6-1
clone_size: NA
j_call: TRBJ2-1

cdr3_aa: CASSAARGLLSYNEQFF
cdr3_nt: TGTGCCAGCAGCGCGGCCCGGGGACTCCTTTCCTACAATGAGCAGTTCTTC
d_call: NA
v_call: TRBV9
clone_size: NA
j_call: TRBJ2-1

cdr3_aa: CASSSRTATTYEQYF
cdr3_nt: TGTGCCAGCAGTTCCCGGACAGCGACCACCTACGAGCAGTACTTC
d_call: NA
v_call: TRBV27
clone_size: once
j_call: TRBJ2-7

cdr3_aa: CASNLEGTGELFF
cdr3_nt: TGTGCCAGCAATTTAGAGGGCACCGGGGAGCTGTTTTTT
d_call: NA
v_call: TRBV27
clone_size: NA
j_call: TRBJ2-2

cdr3_aa: CATKGAGVRELFF
cdr3_nt: TGTGCCACCAAGGGGGCTGGGGTCCGGGAGCTGTTTTTT
d_call: TRBD1
v_call: TRBV12-3/TRBV12-4
clone_size: NA
j_call: TRBJ2-2

cdr3_aa: CSARVPGGGYTF
cdr3_nt: TGCAGTGCTAGAGTGCCAGGGGGAGGCTACACCTTC
d_call: TRBD1
v_call: TRBV20-1
clone_size: NA
j_call: TRBJ1-2

cdr3_aa: CASSSTGLDEQFF
cdr3_nt: TGTGCCAGCAGCTCAACAGGGTTGGATGAGCAGTTCTTC
d_call: NA
v_call: TRBV5-4
clone_size: NA
j_call: TRBJ2-1

cdr3_aa: CASSFARGLTDTQYF
cdr3_nt: TGCGCCAGCAGTTTCGCCCGGGGTTTGACAGATACGCAGTATTTT
d_call: NA
v_call: TRBV5-1
clone_size: NA
j_call: TRBJ2-3

cdr3_aa: CAWMEGPWTEAFF
cdr3_nt: TGTGCCTGGATGGAGGGTCCTTGGACTGAAGCTTTCTTT
d_call: NA
v_call: TRBV30
clone_size: NA
j_call: TRBJ1-1

cdr3_aa: CSVGVPPGAGGNTIYF
cdr3_nt: TGCAGCGTGGGTGTACCGCCTGGGGCAGGGGGAAACACCATATATTTT
d_call: NA
v_call: TRBV29-1
clone_size: few
j_call: TRBJ1-3

cdr3_aa: CASSLDGAPATGELFF
cdr3_nt: TGCGCCAGCAGCTTGGATGGAGCCCCTGCCACCGGGGAGCTGTTTTTT
d_call: NA
v_call: TRBV5-1
clone_size: NA
j_call: TRBJ2-2

cdr3_aa: CASSLRTGYTGELFF
cdr3_nt: TGTGCCAGCAGCCTTCGGACAGGGTACACCGGGGAGCTGTTTTTT
d_call: TRBD1
v_call: TRBV6-2/TRBV6-3
clone_size: NA
j_call: TRBJ2-2

cdr3_aa: CSVRTGSYEQYF
cdr3_nt: TGCAGCGTCCGGACAGGAAGTTACGAGCAGTACTTC
d_call: TRBD1
v_call: TRBV29-1
clone_size: NA
j_call: TRBJ2-7

cdr3_aa: CASSRQANTEAFF
cdr3_nt: TGTGCCAGCAGCAGACAGGCGAACACTGAAGCTTTCTTT
d_call: NA
v_call: TRBV7-9
clone_size: NA
j_call: TRBJ1-1

cdr3_aa: CSATYQQGPYEQYF
cdr3_nt: TGCAGTGCTACTTACCAGCAGGGCCCCTACGAGCAGTACTTC
d_call: NA
v_call: TRBV20-1
clone_size: NA
j_call: TRBJ2-7

cdr3_aa: CASSEAAGGQETQYF
cdr3_nt: TGTGCCAGCAGTGAAGCGGCGGGGGGGCAGGAGACCCAGTACTTC
d_call: TRBD2
v_call: TRBV6-1
clone_size: few
j_call: TRBJ2-5

cdr3_aa: CASRLAGVNYEQYF
cdr3_nt: TGTGCCAGTAGACTAGCGGGAGTAAACTACGAGCAGTACTTC
d_call: TRBD2
v_call: TRBV28
clone_size: NA
j_call: TRBJ2-7

cdr3_aa: CASSYSVYRGQETQYF
cdr3_nt: TGTGCCAGCAGTTACTCTGTGTACAGGGGCCAAGAGACCCAGTACTTC
d_call: TRBD1
v_call: TRBV6-5
clone_size: NA
j_call: TRBJ2-5

cdr3_aa: CASSQSYGNYGYTF
cdr3_nt: TGTGCCAGCAGCCAGAGTTACGGTAACTATGGCTACACCTTC
d_call: NA
v_call: TRBV3-1
clone_size: few
j_call: TRBJ1-2

cdr3_aa: CAWSVLQYTEAFF
cdr3_nt: TGTGCCTGGAGTGTACTTCAGTACACTGAAGCTTTCTTT
d_call: NA
v_call: TRBV30
clone_size: NA
j_call: TRBJ1-1

cdr3_aa: CSVERNTEAFF
cdr3_nt: TGCAGCGTTGAGCGGAACACTGAAGCTTTCTTT
d_call: NA
v_call: TRBV29-1
clone_size: NA
j_call: TRBJ1-1

cdr3_aa: CASRGLAGDNEQFF
cdr3_nt: TGTGCCTCCCGCGGGCTAGCGGGAGATAATGAGCAGTTCTTC
d_call: TRBD2
v_call: TRBV19
clone_size: few
j_call: TRBJ2-1

cdr3_aa: CASSQVMNNEQFF
cdr3_nt: TGTGCCAGTAGCCAAGTCATGAACAATGAGCAGTTCTTC
d_call: NA
v_call: TRBV3-1
clone_size: NA
j_call: TRBJ2-1

cdr3_aa: CASSWGPLTEAFF
cdr3_nt: TGTGCCAGCAGTTGGGGCCCCTTAACTGAAGCTTTCTTT
d_call: NA
v_call: TRBV27
clone_size: few
j_call: TRBJ1-1

cdr3_aa: CATSSPGQGTSEAFF
cdr3_nt: TGTGCCACCAGCAGCCCGGGACAGGGGACCTCTGAAGCTTTCTTT
d_call: TRBD1
v_call: TRBV15
clone_size: NA
j_call: TRBJ1-1

cdr3_aa: CSANPLLLAKNIQYF
cdr3_nt: TGCAGTGCTAACCCCCTCCTTCTAGCCAAAAACATTCAGTACTTC
d_call: NA
v_call: TRBV20-1
clone_size: once
j_call: TRBJ2-4

cdr3_aa: CSARDLETEGWAFF
cdr3_nt: TGCAGTGCTAGAGATCTCGAGACAGAGGGTTGGGCTTTCTTT
d_call: NA
v_call: TRBV20-1
clone_size: NA
j_call: TRBJ1-1

cdr3_aa: CAWSDGRQPQHF
cdr3_nt: TGTGCCTGGAGTGACGGCCGCCAGCCCCAGCATTTT
d_call: NA
v_call: TRBV30
clone_size: NA
j_call: TRBJ1-5

cdr3_aa: CASSLELGEKLFF
cdr3_nt: TGTGCCAGCAGCTTAGAACTAGGGGAAAAACTGTTTTTT
d_call: NA
v_call: TRBV7-9
clone_size: NA
j_call: TRBJ1-4

cdr3_aa: CASSLRDTQYF
cdr3_nt: TGCGCCAGCAGCTTAAGAGATACGCAGTATTTT
d_call: NA
v_call: TRBV5-1
clone_size: NA
j_call: TRBJ2-3

cdr3_aa: CASSLRGGSSLIPDTQYF
cdr3_nt: TGCGCCAGCAGCTTGAGAGGCGGGAGTTCATTGATTCCAGATACGCAGTATTTT
d_call: TRBD2
v_call: TRBV5-1
clone_size: NA
j_call: TRBJ2-3

cdr3_aa: CSARLAGMDTQYF
cdr3_nt: TGCAGTGCTAGACTAGCGGGAATGGATACGCAGTATTTT
d_call: TRBD2
v_call: TRBV20-1
clone_size: NA
j_call: TRBJ2-3

cdr3_aa: CASSPSWDSSYEQYF
cdr3_nt: TGCGCCAGCAGCCCTTCATGGGACTCCTCCTACGAGCAGTACTTC
d_call: NA
v_call: TRBV4-1
clone_size: NA
j_call: TRBJ2-7

cdr3_aa: CASGGEGQIYGYTF
cdr3_nt: TGTGCCAGCGGGGGAGAGGGACAGATATATGGCTACACCTTC
d_call: TRBD1
v_call: TRBV2
clone_size: once
j_call: TRBJ1-2

cdr3_aa: CSARDWREVATGELFF
cdr3_nt: TGCAGTGCTAGGGATTGGCGGGAGGTTGCCACCGGGGAGCTGTTTTTT
d_call: TRBD2
v_call: TRBV20-1
clone_size: NA
j_call: TRBJ2-2

cdr3_aa: CASSQDPQGYSPLHF
cdr3_nt: TGCGCCAGCAGCCAAGATCCGCAGGGGTATTCACCCCTCCACTTT
d_call: NA
v_call: TRBV4-1
clone_size: NA
j_call: TRBJ1-6